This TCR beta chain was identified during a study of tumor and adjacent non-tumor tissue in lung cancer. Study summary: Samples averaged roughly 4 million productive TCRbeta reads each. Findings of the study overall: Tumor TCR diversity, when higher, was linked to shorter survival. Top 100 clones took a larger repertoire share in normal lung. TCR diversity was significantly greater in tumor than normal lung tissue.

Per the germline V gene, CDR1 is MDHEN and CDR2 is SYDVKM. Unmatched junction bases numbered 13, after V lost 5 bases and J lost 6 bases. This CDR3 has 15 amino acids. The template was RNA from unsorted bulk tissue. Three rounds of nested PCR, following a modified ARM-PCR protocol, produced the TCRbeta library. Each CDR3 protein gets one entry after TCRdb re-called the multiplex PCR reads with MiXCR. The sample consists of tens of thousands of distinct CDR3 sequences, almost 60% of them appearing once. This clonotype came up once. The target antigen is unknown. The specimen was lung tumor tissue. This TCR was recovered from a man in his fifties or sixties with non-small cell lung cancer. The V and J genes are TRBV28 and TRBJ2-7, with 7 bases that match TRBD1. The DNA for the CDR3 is TGTGCCAGCAGTAACGGGACAGACTATCCCCTCGAGCAGTACTTC. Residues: CASSNGTDYPLEQYF.